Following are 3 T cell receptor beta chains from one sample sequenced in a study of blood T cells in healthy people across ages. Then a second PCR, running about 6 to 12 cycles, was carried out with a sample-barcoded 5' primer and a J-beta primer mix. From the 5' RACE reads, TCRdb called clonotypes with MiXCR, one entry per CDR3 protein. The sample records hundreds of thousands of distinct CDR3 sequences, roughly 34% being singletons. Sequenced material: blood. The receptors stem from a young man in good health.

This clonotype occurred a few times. CDR3 bases: TGTGCCAGCAGCCAAGTAGGGAGCGGGGGGGCCTTTATGTTCTACAATGAGCAGTTCTTC. Translated: CASSQVGSGGAFMFYNEQFF. The chain recombines TRBV4-2 with TRBJ2-1; 10 bases fit TRBD2. The CDR3 loop spans 20 amino acids. V lost 1 base and J lost 3; bases outside the gene matches: 15. In germline, CDR1 is LGHNA, CDR2 YNFKEQ.

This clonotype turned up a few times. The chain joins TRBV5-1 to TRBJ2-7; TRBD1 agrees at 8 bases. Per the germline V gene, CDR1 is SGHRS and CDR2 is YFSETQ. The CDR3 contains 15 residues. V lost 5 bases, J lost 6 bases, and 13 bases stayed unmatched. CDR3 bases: TGCGCCAGCAGTTCGACAGGGGTGGAAGGTTCCGAGCAGTACTTC. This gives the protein CASSSTGVEGSEQYF.

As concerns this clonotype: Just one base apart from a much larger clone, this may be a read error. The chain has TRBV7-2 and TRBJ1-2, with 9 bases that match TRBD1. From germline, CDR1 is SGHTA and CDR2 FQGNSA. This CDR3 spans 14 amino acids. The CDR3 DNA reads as TGTGCCAGCAGTTCCACCGGGACAGGGTATGGCCACACCTTC. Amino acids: CASSSTGTGYGHTF.